The clone carrying this T cell receptor (beta chain) was detected only once. This entry belongs to a study of blood T cell repertoires in COVID-19. Study details: Specimens from acute and convalescent COVID-19 originated in the United States, Italy and Spain.

The repertoire was sequenced with immunoSEQ multiplex PCR; TCRdb's copy has only in-frame clones and lacks some. This repertoire shows 110,000 or so clones, around 89% found once; its top ten account for approximately 4.4%. The sample was peripheral blood. This TCR derives from a woman in her fifties or sixties with acute or convalescent COVID-19.

This CDR3 reads CASSMDNSGNTIYF. In DNA, the CDR3 is TGTGCCAGTAGCATGGACAACTCTGGAAACACCATATATTTT. J is TRBJ1-3 and V is TRBV19; D might be TRBD1 (5 bases). The germline V gene has CDR1 LNHDA and CDR2 SQIVND (reference sequence). The CDR3 loop spans 14 amino acids. Trimming cost V 6 bases and J 0 bases, with 9 bases left between them.